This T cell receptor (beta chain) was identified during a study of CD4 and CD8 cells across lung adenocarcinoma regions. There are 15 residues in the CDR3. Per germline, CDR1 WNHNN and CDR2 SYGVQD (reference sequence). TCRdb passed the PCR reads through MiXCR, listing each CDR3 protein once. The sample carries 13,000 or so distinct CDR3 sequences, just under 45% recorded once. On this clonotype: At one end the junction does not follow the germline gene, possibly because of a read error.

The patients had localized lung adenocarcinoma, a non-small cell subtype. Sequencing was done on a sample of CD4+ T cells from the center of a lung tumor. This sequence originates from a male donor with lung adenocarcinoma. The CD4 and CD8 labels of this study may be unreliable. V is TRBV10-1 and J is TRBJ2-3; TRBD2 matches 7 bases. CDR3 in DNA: TGCGCCAGCAGTAAGAGCGGGACGGACAAAGATACGCAGTACTTT. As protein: CASSKSGTDKDTQYF.